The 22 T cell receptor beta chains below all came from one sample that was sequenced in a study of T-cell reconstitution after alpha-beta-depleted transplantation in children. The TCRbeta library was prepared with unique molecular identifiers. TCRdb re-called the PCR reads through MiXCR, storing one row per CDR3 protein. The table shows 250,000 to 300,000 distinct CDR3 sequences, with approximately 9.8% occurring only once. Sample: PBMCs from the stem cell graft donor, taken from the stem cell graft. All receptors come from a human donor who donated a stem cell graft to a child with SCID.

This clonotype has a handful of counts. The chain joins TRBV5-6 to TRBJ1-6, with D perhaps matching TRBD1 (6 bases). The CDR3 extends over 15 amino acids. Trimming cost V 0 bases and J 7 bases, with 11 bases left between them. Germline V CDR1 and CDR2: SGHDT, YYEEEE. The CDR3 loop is CASSLVGAGNSPLHF. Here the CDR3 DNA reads TGTGCCAGCAGCTTGGTGGGGGCAGGGAATTCACCCCTCCACTTT.

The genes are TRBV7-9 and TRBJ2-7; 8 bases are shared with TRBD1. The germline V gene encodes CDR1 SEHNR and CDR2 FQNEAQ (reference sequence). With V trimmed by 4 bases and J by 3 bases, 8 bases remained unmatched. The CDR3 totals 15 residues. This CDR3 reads CASSSIEDRVYEQYF. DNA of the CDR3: TGTGCCAGCAGCTCGATCGAGGACAGGGTCTACGAGCAGTACTTC.

The CDR3 reads CASSWQGDQGYTF. The CDR3 region has the DNA TGCGCCAGCAGCTGGCAGGGGGACCAGGGCTACACCTTC. The rearrangement uses TRBV5-1 and TRBJ1-2, with 7 positions matching TRBD1. Trimming at V came to 3 bases and at J to 8 bases, leaving 7 bases not matched to a gene. Germline CDR1 and CDR2: SGHRS and YFSETQ. The CDR3 has 13 amino acids.

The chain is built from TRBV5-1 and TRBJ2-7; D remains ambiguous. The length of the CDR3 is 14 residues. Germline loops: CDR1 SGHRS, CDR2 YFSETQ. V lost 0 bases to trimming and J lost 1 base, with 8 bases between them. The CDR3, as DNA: TGCGCCAGCAGCTTGGTACAGCCATCCTACGAGCAGTACTTC. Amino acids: CASSLVQPSYEQYF.

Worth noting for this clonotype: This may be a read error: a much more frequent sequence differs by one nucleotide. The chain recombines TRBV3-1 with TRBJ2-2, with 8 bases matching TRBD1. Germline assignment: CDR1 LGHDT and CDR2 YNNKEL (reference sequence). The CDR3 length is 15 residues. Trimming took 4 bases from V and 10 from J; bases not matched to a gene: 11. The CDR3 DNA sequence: TGTGCCAGCAGCCGAGGACAGGGAGGTTCGGTGGAGCTGTTTTTT. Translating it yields CASSRGQGGSVELFF.

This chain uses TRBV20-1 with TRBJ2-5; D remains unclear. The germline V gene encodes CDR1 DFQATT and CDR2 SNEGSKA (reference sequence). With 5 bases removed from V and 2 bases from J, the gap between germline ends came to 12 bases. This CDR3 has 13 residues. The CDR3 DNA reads TGCAGTGCTCTGGTTCACCTTCAAGAGACCCAGTACTTC. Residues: CSALVHLQETQYF.

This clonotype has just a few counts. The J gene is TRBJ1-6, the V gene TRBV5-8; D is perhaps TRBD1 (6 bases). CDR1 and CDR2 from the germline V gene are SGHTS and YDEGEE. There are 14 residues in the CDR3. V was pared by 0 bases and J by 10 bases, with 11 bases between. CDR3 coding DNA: TGTGCCAGCAGCTTGGATACGGGGGCCTCACCCCTCCACTTT. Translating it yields CASSLDTGASPLHF.

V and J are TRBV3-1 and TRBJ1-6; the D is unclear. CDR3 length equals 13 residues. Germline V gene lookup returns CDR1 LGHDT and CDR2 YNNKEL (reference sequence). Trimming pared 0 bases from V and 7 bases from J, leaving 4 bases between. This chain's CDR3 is CASSQDKNSPLHF. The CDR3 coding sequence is TGTGCCAGCAGCCAAGATAAGAATTCACCCCTCCACTTT.

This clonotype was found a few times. The CDR3 nucleotides are TGCGCCAGCAGCGCTAAGGGGGCGGCGAACACCGGGGAGCTGTTTTTT. Amino acid sequence: CASSAKGAANTGELFF. The V call is TRBV5-1, the J call TRBJ2-2, with TRBD1 identical over 7 bases. The trim removed 4 bases at V and 0 bases at J, leaving 6 bases unmatched. Germline V CDR1 and CDR2: SGHRS, YFSETQ. The CDR3 contains 16 residues.

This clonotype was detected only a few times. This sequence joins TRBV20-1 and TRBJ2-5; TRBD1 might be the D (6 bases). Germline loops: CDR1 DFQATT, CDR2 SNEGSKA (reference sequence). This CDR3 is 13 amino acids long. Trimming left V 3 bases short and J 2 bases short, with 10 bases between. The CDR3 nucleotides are TGCAGTGCTAGTGGACAGCCACAAGAGACCCAGTACTTC. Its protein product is CSASGQPQETQYF.

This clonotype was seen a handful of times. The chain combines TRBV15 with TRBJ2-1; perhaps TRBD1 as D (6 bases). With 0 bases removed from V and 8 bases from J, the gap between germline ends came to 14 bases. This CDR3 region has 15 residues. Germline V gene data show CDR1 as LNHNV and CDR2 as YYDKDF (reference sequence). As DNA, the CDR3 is TGTGCCACCAGCAGAGAAACCAGCAGGGGCTATGAGCAGTTCTTC. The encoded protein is CATSRETSRGYEQFF.

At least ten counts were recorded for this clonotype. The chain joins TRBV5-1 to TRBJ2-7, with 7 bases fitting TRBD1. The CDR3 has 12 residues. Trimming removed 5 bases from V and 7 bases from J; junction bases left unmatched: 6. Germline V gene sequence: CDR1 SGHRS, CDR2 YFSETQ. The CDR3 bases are TGCGCCAGCAGAGATGGGACAGTTGAGCAGTACTTC. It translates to CASRDGTVEQYF. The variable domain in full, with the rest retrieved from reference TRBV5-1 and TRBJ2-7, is KAGVTQTPRYLIKTRGQQVTLSCSPISGHRSVSWYQQTPGQGLQFLFEYFSETQRNKGNFPGRFSGRQFSNSRSEMNVSTLELGDSALYLCASRDGTVEQYFGPGTRLTVT.

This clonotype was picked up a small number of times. CDR3 residues: CASSLTKGSMETQYF. The CDR3 coding sequence is TGTGCCAGCAGCTTAACAAAGGGTTCGATGGAGACCCAGTACTTC. J is TRBJ2-5 and V is TRBV7-3; D remains unclear. Germline V CDR1 and CDR2: SGHTA, FQGTGA. The CDR3 sequence is 15 residues long. The germline V and J ends were trimmed by 0 bases and 5 bases, with 13 bases remaining between them.

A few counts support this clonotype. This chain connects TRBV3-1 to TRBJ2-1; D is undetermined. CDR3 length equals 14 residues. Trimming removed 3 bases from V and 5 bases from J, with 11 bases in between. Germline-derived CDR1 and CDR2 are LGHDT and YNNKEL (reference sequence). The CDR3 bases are TGTGCCAGCAGCCATCTAAGTCTCCACAATGAGCAGTTCTTC. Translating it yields CASSHLSLHNEQFF.

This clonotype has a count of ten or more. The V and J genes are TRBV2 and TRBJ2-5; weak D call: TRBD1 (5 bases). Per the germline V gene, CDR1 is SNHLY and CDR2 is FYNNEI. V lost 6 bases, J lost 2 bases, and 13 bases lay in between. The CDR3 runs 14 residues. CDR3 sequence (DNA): TGTGCCAGCAGGAGCCGACAGTTTCAAGAGACCCAGTACTTC. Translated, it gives CASRSRQFQETQYF.

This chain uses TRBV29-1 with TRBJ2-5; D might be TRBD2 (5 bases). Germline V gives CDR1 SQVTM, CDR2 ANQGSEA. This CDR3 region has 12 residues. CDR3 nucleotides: TGCAGTGTCACTAGAAGCCAAGAGACCCAGTACTTC. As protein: CSVTRSQETQYF. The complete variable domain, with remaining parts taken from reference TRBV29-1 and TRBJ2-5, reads SAVISQKPSRDICQRGTSLTIQCQVDSQVTMMFWYRQQPGQSLTLIATANQGSEATYESGFVIDKFPISRPNLTFSTLTVSNMSPEDSSIYLCSVTRSQETQYFGPGTRLLVL.

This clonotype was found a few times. The CDR3 DNA is TGTGCCAGCAGCTCGGGGGGGGTGAGGGGTGCCGGGGAGCTGTTTTTT. It yields the protein CASSSGGVRGAGELFF. This sequence joins TRBV7-8 and TRBJ2-2; 8 bases map to TRBD2. Germline V gene lookup returns CDR1 SGHVS and CDR2 FQNEAQ. The J segment lost 6 bases and the V segment lost 4 bases, leaving 10 bases of the junction unmatched. This CDR3 contains 16 residues.

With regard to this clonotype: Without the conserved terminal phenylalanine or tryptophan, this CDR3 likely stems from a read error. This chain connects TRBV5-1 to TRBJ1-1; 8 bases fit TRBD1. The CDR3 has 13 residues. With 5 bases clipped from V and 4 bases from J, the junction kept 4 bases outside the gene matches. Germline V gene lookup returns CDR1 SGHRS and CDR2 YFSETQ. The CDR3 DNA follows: TGCGCCAGCAGAGTCGACAGGGGCACTGAAGCTTTCATT. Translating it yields CASRVDRGTEAFI.

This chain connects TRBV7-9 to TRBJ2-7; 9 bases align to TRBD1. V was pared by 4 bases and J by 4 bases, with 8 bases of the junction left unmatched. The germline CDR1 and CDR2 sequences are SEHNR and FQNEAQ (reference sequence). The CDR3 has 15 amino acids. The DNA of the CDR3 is TGTGCCAGCAGCTCCCCGGACAGGGGACCATACGAGCAGTACTTC. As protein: CASSSPDRGPYEQYF.

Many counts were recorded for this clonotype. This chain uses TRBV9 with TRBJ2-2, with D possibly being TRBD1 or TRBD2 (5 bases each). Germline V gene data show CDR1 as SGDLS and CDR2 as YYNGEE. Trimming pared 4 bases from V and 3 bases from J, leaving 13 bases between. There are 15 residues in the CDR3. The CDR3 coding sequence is TGTGCCAGCAGCCCATTCTGGGACGACACCGGGGAGCTGTTTTTT. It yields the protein CASSPFWDDTGELFF.

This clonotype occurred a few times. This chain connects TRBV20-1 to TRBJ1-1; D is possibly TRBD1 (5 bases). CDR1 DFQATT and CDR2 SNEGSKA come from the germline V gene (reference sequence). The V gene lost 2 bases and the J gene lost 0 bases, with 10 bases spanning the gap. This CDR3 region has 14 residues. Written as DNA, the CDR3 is TGCAGTGCTAGAACAGGCTTCATGAACACTGAAGCTTTCTTT. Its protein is CSARTGFMNTEAFF.

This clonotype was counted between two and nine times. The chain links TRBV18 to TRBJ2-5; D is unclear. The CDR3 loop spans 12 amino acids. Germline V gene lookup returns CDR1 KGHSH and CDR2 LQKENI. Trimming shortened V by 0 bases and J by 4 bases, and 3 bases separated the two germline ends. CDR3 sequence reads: CASSPPLETQYF. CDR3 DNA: TGTGCCAGCTCACCACCCTTAGAGACCCAGTACTTC.